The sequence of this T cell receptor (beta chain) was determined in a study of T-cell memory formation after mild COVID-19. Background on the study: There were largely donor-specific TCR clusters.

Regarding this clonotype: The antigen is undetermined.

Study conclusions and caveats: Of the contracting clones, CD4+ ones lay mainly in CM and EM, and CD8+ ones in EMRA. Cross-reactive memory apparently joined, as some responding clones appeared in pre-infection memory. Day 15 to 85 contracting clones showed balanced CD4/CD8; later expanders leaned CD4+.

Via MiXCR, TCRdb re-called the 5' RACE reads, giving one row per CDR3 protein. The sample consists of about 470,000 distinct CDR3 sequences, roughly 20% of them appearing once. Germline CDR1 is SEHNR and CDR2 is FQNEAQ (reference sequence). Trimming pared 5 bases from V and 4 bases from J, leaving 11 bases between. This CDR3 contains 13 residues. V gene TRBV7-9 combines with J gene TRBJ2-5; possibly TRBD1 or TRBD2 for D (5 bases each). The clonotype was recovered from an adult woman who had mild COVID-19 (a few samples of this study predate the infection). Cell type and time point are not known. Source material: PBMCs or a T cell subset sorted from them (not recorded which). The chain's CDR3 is CASSPRGLETQYF. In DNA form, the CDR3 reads TGTGCCAGCAGCCCCCGGGGCCTAGAGACCCAGTACTTC.